The 2 T cell receptor beta chains in this list originate from one sample, sequenced in a study of blood T cells in healthy people across ages. Combining a sample-barcoded 5' primer with a J-beta primer mix, a second PCR ran for roughly 7 to 11 cycles. In TCRdb, the 5' RACE reads were re-called with MiXCR into one record per CDR3 protein. Among 1.5 million to 2 million distinct CDR3 sequences listed, 28% were seen once. What was sequenced was blood. The receptors here all came from a woman in her twenties or thirties in good health.

The rearrangement uses TRBV30 and TRBJ2-7; D unclear. With 0 bases removed from V and 5 bases from J, the gap between germline ends came to 5 bases. The CDR3 length is 11 residues. Germline-derived CDR1 and CDR2 are GTSNPN and SVGIG (reference sequence). The CDR3 nucleotides are TGTGCCTGGAGTGTAAGTCACGAGCAGTACTTC. As protein: CAWSVSHEQYF.

This chain joins TRBV24-1 and TRBJ2-1; 8 bases align to TRBD1. Germline assignment: CDR1 KGHDR and CDR2 SFDVKD. This CDR3 spans 16 amino acids. V dropped 4 bases and J dropped 5; count of bases not matched to a gene: 9. The CDR3 sequence: CATSDRRQGSNNEQFF. DNA for the CDR3: TGTGCCACCAGTGACCGGAGACAGGGGTCCAACAATGAGCAGTTCTTC.